This T cell receptor beta chain was observed in a study of T cell clonality in common variable immunodeficiency. Trimming removed 6 bases from V and 8 bases from J, with 19 bases in between. The CDR3 has 15 amino acids. Germline V gene lookup returns CDR1 KGHSH and CDR2 LQKENI. Findings of the study overall: Reportedly, TCR beta sequences from common variable immunodeficiency showed fewer deletions and N-nucleotide insertions. Compared with healthy controls, CVID subjects showed increased TCRbeta clonality, mostly in about a third.

Blood samples were heparinized, roughly 5 to 8 ml per donor. Libraries were prepared by immunoSEQ multiplex PCR; TCRdb keeps only in-frame clonotypes and omits some of them. The data list around 50,000 clones, none observed once; about 5% falls to the top ten. This clone was counted at least ten times. Its matching antigen is unknown. The DNA ends 3 residues before the CDR3 does, and the rest of the CDR3 is filled in from the germline J gene. The TCR comes from a person aged 18 to 70 in good health. The J gene is TRBJ1-4, the V gene TRBV18; a weak D match, TRBD1 (5 bases). The sample consisted of peripheral blood mononuclear cells. The CDR3 bases that were read are TGTGCCAGCTCCACCCAAGGCAGGGTGGCCGAAAAA. This translates into CASSTQGRVAEK. The complete CDR3 protein is CASSTQGRVAEKLFF.